The TCR beta chain described here comes from a study of beta chain features in type 1 diabetes listed by TCRdb under 2018. At the level of the whole study: Mean age, gender distribution, total cell number and subset yield were not different between patients and healthy donors. Across all samples, 90 million to 130 million sorted cells were examined, and cell number per subset correlated strongly with RNA yield. In the study, recently diagnosed type 1 diabetes patients and matched healthy donors were compared on the TCRB repertoires of their sorted circulating CD4+ T cell subsets. Naive and central memory subsets were obtained from all 30 or so donors, but regulatory and stem cell-like memory subsets were isolated from only 8 patients and roughly 8 healthy donors. What the authors observed across the whole study: Sequencing cDNA rather than genomic DNA could over-represent highly expressing activated cells, although activation and CD3 levels did not differ between groups. HLA sub-analyses involved small numbers of individuals, so any influence of HLA type on TCRB rearrangement remained unresolved. In all four CD4+ subsets, TCRB CDR3 length was moderately but significantly shorter in type 1 diabetes patients. Patients with type 1 diabetes made fewer insertions and deleted more nucleotides at VDJ recombination sites, implying thymic rearrangement abnormalities. Naive, central memory and regulatory TCRB repertoires appeared to be more similar among patients than among healthy donors. Shorter templates might be favored by PCR, yet because patient and control samples were amplified and corrected together, any such skew would affect both groups equally.

This clone turned up a few times. Its antigen target is currently unknown. No qualities accompany the bases; no much larger clone lies one base away. All of the isolated RNA was reverse transcribed with the High Capacity cDNA Reverse Transcription Kit, so expressed TCRB transcripts were sequenced. Deep immunoSEQ sequencing was performed on naive, central memory and regulatory T cell samples, with an average of around 3.4 million total reads per sample. After sorted cells were lysed in RLT buffer, RNA was extracted with DNase-treated RNeasy Micro or Mini kits, with the choice depending on cell number. To prevent cross-contamination, each cell subset was processed individually, whereas patient and healthy donor samples were processed jointly. TCRB sequences were amplified from cDNA with the immunoSEQ multiplex PCR, producing 87-bp fragments spanning the CDR3 region. Sequencing of the amplicons was performed on the Illumina HiSeq platform. As for the original processing: PCR bias was computationally corrected using synthetic template baselines, reads within Hamming distance 2 were collapsed, and singletons that could not be merged were discarded. Reads were aligned against IMGT so that V, D and J genes, CDR3 length and insertions or deletions at six rearrangement sites could be assigned. Within each subset, clonotype counts were normalized to sorted cell number, and only after that were true diversity and Gini coefficients computed with the tcR R package. The overlap coefficient, calculated on TCRB nucleotide sequences, was used to quantify repertoire sharing. Out-of-frame TCRB sequences from naive cells were analyzed as a proxy for the pre-selection repertoire. Not all clones reach the TCRdb copy of this immuneACCESS table, which keeps in-frame sequences only. Checked studies attribute under half of the gap to unresolved V genes and leave the rest unexplained. That table gives V, J and clone size, and the DNA gave D and trimming. The sample contains some 330,000 clones, 11% of them found a single time. The biggest ten clones account for roughly 0.014% of the sample.

Spanning cysteine to phenylalanine, the CDR3 consists of 13 amino acids. CDR3 DNA is the only sequence kept; it has 39 bases, read in frame from the first base. The germline V gene (reference sequence) supplies CDR1 SEHNR and CDR2 FQNEAQ. V and J are truncated by 2 bases and 2 bases respectively, leaving an intervening sequence of 7 bases. Each donor gave one peripheral blood draw, averaging approximately 110 mL, which was collected into heparinised tubes. Naive, central memory, regulatory and stem cell-like memory CD4+ T cells were sorted on a BD FACSAria II using a panel including CD45RO, CCR7, CD25, CD127, CD95 and CD27. All sorted populations exceeded 98% purity. Right away, PBMCs were isolated by Lymphoprep density gradient centrifugation and were stained directly, with no culture step. Samples were stained and sorted in pairs, with one healthy donor and one patient per experiment, so that batch effects were minimized.

Sequencing input: naive CD4+ T cells from blood. The sample's cell subset or site, from its label and the paper: true naive CD4+ T cells. Recombination connected TRBV7-9 to TRBJ2-7, and possibly TRBD1, on 6 matching bases. The clonotype comes from a woman aged 25 to 39 in good health. DNA sequence: TGTGCCAGCAGCTTACGGACAGCCTACGAGCAGTACTTC. Translated, it gives CASSLRTAYEQYF.